This TCR beta chain was sequenced in a study of identifying expanded T cells in peripheral blood. Overall study results and limits: Variance in clone template counts between two-week samples significantly increased with total template count across all healthy donors. Around 1.2 clones differed between technical replicates, versus about 15 and 19 over time.

Details on this clone: Its target is not known.

This CDR3 has 13 amino acids. Trimming left V 3 bases short and J 2 bases short, with 6 bases between. Germline lookup yields CDR1 LNHNV and CDR2 YYDKDF (reference sequence). No infections or other immune events were documented during collection. Sequencing was performed with immunoSEQ multiplex PCR; in TCRdb, only in-frame clones are kept and a portion is missing. The sample shows about 130,000 clones, around nine tenths of them seen only once. The V call is TRBV15, the J call TRBJ2-3; D unresolved. The receptor comes from a person aged 18 to 75 in good health. Sequencing input: blood. Written as DNA, the CDR3 is TGTGCCACCAGCAGGCGTACCACAGATACGCAGTATTTT. This encodes CATSRRTTDTQYF.